The present entry profiles one T cell receptor (beta chain) with its context. The target antigen is unknown. The study ran its PCR with 60 Vbeta and 13 Jbeta primers. Per the original methods: There were tens of millions of unique TCR beta chains by a later count, and approximately 10 million of them were shared. Produced via immunoSEQ multiplex PCR; TCRdb's table is partial and in-frame only. V, J and clone size are taken as reported in that table, and D and trimming were inferred from the DNA itself. The table lists fewer than 200,000 clones, about 75% of them singletons. Germline CDR1 reads SEHNR; CDR2 reads FQNEAQ (reference sequence). With 3 bases removed from V and 0 bases from J, the gap between germline ends came to 10 bases. The CDR3 totals 15 residues. The data were taken from a study of cytomegalovirus exposure and HLA in healthy donors. Study at large: About four fifths of around 400 genotyped donors fell in the Caucasian-associated ancestry cluster. Study conclusions and caveats: It was confirmed in vitro that a few of the CMV-associated chains were specific for CMV antigens. Several of the most significant clusters were apparently associated with common viral pathogens in a later analysis.

V and J are TRBV7-9 and TRBJ2-3, with D unclear. Sequencing input: PBMCs. This sequence was found in a man aged 35-49 years in good health and CMV-seropositive. CDR3 DNA: TGTGCCAGCAGCTTTCGTGTCCCTAGCACAGATACGCAGTATTTT. Translated: CASSFRVPSTDTQYF.